The clone carrying this T cell receptor beta chain showed up just a few times. Its target is not known. This entry comes from a study of T cells after yellow fever vaccination. Whole-study findings and limits: A weaker secondary response peaked on day 5, the primary on day 15.

As TCR cDNA was made by 5'RACE template switching, a universal primer site and UMIs were added. Using its own MiXCR run on the 5' RACE reads, TCRdb lists one record per CDR3 protein. The data show about 500,000 distinct CDR3 sequences, about a sixth seen once. The TCR comes from a man younger than 30 who received the YFV17D yellow fever vaccine. Sequenced here: PBMCs, sampled less than 6 days after the first yellow fever vaccination.

CDR3 in DNA: TGTGCCAGCAGTTACTCGTCACCTCGAGGGACCAATTCACCCCTCCACTTT. Protein product: CASSYSSPRGTNSPLHF. The chain joins TRBV6-5 to TRBJ1-6, with D maybe TRBD1 (5 bases). The germline V gene encodes CDR1 MNHEY and CDR2 SVGAGI. The CDR3 is 17 amino acids. With 0 bases removed from V and 7 bases from J, the gap between germline ends came to 16 bases.